The rows below give T cell receptor beta chains drawn from one sample of a study of blood T cell repertoires in COVID-19. Profiling relied on immunoSEQ multiplex PCR, and the TCRdb table lists in-frame clones only, not all of them. The table shows about 82,000 clones, with roughly 78% occurring only once. Sequenced input: peripheral blood. The origin of the receptors is a man aged 55-75 years with COVID-19, enrolled during active disease. Both conserved end residues are part of each CDR3. D genes are given only for firm matches. For some rows the clone size is stated as once, few or many, or as a class when expanded; others skip it.

NA,TRBJ2-5,NA,13,TRBV5-8,TGTGCCAGCACCAGGGATGAATGGGAGACCCAGTACTTC,CASTRDEWETQYF
TRBD1,TRBJ2-2,NA,13,TRBV5-4,TGTGCCAGCAGCCAAAAACAGGGGGGGGAGCTGTTTTTT,CASSQKQGGELFF
TRBD1,TRBJ2-5,NA,13,TRBV19,TGTGCCAGTAGTATGACAGGGGAAGAGACCCAGTACTTC,CASSMTGEETQYF
NA,TRBJ2-5,few,13,TRBV5-4,TGTGCCAGCAACCGGCGGGGGCCTGGGACCCAGTACTTC,CASNRRGPGTQYF
NA,TRBJ2-7,NA,12,TRBV6-2/TRBV6-3,TGTGCCAGCAGTTCACAGGGCTACGAGCAGTACTTC,CASSSQGYEQYF
NA,TRBJ1-1,few,15,TRBV5-1,TGCGCCAGCAGCTTGGCGGCAGGACTAAACACTGAAGCTTTCTTT,CASSLAAGLNTEAFF
TRBD2,TRBJ2-1,NA,17,TRBV5-4,TGTGCCAGCAGCATGCCCCCTAGCGGGGGGCAGGGGCGTGAGCAGTTCTTC,CASSMPPSGGQGREQFF
NA,TRBJ2-1,NA,14,TRBV4-2,TGTGCCAGCAGCCAAGATCCCGGAGACAATGAGCAGTTCTTC,CASSQDPGDNEQFF
NA,TRBJ1-5,NA,14,TRBV6-1,TGTGCCAGCAGCTTTGACAGCAGCAATCAGCCCCAGCATTTT,CASSFDSSNQPQHF
NA,TRBJ1-2,NA,16,TRBV24-1,TGTGCCACCAGTGACACAATCGGGTCCAGGGTCGATGGCTACACCTTC,CATSDTIGSRVDGYTF
NA,TRBJ1-2,once,13,TRBV2,TGTGCCAGCCATCCGGCGACAGTATTAGGCTACACCTTC,CASHPATVLGYTF
NA,TRBJ1-1,NA,14,TRBV6-2/TRBV6-3,TGTGCCAGCAGTCGTCAGACAGAGAACACTGAAGCTTTCTTT,CASSRQTENTEAFF
TRBD1,TRBJ1-1,NA,14,TRBV25-1,TGTGCCAGCAGTGGGGACAGGGCGAACACTGAAGCTTTCTTT,CASSGDRANTEAFF
NA,TRBJ1-1,NA,14,TRBV7-9,TGTGCCAGCAGCGGGGGGAAATGGGGCACTGAAGCTTTCTTT,CASSGGKWGTEAFF
NA,TRBJ1-3,NA,13,TRBV9,TGTGCCAGCAGCGTAGCCCAGGGAACGACCATATATTTT,CASSVAQGTTIYF
NA,TRBJ2-3,NA,17,TRBV19,TGTGCCAGTAGTCGACAGGCGACTAACCCTAGCACAGATACGCAGTATTTT,CASSRQATNPSTDTQYF
TRBD2,TRBJ2-2,NA,16,TRBV3-1/TRBV3-2,TGTGCCAGCAGCCACGAGGAATTTAACGGGAGGGGGGAGCTGTTTTTT,CASSHEEFNGRGELFF
NA,TRBJ2-5,NA,13,TRBV9,TGTGCCAGCAGCCCCGGACTACAAGAGACCCAGTACTTC,CASSPGLQETQYF
TRBD1,TRBJ1-4,NA,13,TRBV10-2,TGCGCCAGCAGGGGGACAGGGTTTGAAAAACTGTTTTTT,CASRGTGFEKLFF
NA,TRBJ2-4,NA,14,TRBV11-1,TGTGCCAGCAGCTTACTGAACAGGGTGGACATTCAGTACTTC,CASSLLNRVDIQYF
TRBD2,TRBJ2-3,NA,16,TRBV7-9,TGTGCCAGCAGCTTAGTGGCTAGCGGGTGGCAAGATACGCAGTATTTT,CASSLVASGWQDTQYF
NA,TRBJ2-5,NA,14,TRBV18,TGTGCCAGCCATCCTCCGGGGGAGTATGAGACCCAGTACTTC,CASHPPGEYETQYF
TRBD2,TRBJ2-3,once,16,TRBV6-4,TGTGCCAGCAGCTGCCCTAGCGGGAGGGCCGTAGATACGCAGTATTTT,CASSCPSGRAVDTQYF
TRBD2,TRBJ2-3,NA,14,TRBV3-1/TRBV3-2,TGTGCCAGCAGTAGCGGGAGGGGCACAGATACGCAGTATTTT,CASSSGRGTDTQYF
NA,TRBJ1-5,NA,15,TRBV7-8,TGTGCCAGCAGCTTAAGTGGACAGCCAAATCAGCCCCAGCATTTT,CASSLSGQPNQPQHF
NA,TRBJ2-2,NA,17,TRBV5-4,TGTGCCAGCAGCCCTAAGTCTAACAGGGCCAACACCGGGGAGCTGTTTTTT,CASSPKSNRANTGELFF
NA,TRBJ1-1,once,13,TRBV5-4,TGTGCCAGCAGCTCTTATATGAACACTGAAGCTTTCTTT,CASSSYMNTEAFF
NA,TRBJ2-1,NA,15,TRBV7-2,TGTGCCAGCAGTTTATTTCTTTCAGCCTACAATGAGCAGTTCTTC,CASSLFLSAYNEQFF
NA,TRBJ1-6,NA,15,TRBV6-5,TGTGCCAGCAGGGACGTAGTCAGGGGACAATCACCCCTCCACTTT,CASRDVVRGQSPLHF
TRBD2,TRBJ2-2,NA,15,TRBV19,TGTGCCAGTAGTATTAGCGGGGCGAACACCGGGGAGCTGTTTTTT,CASSISGANTGELFF
TRBD2,TRBJ2-3,NA,17,TRBV2,TGTGCCAGCACAGGGGCGCTTCCGGGGGGGCGATCAGATACGCAGTATTTT,CASTGALPGGRSDTQYF
NA,TRBJ2-7,NA,14,TRBV7-2,TGTGCCAGCAGCCCTGGAGCGGGCGCCTACGAGCAGTACTTC,CASSPGAGAYEQYF
TRBD2,TRBJ2-1,once,16,TRBV3-1/TRBV3-2,TGTGCCAGCAGCCAAGACGGGGCTAGCGGTGCCAATGAGCAGTTCTTC,CASSQDGASGANEQFF
TRBD2,TRBJ2-1,NA,16,TRBV4-2,TGTGCCAGCAGCCAAGGAGCTAGCGGCCCCTACAATGAGCAGTTCTTC,CASSQGASGPYNEQFF
NA,TRBJ2-7,once,14,TRBV18,TGTGCCAGCTCACCTGGCAGGGCTACCTACGAGCAGTACTTC,CASSPGRATYEQYF
NA,TRBJ1-2,few,15,TRBV5-4,TGTGCCAGCAGCTTGGTCGAGAGAGCTAACTATGGCTACACCTTC,CASSLVERANYGYTF
NA,TRBJ1-2,NA,10,TRBV29-1,TGCAGCGCCACTTCGGGTGGCTACACCTTC,CSATSGGYTF
TRBD1,TRBJ2-6,few,15,TRBV19,TGTGCCGCGGCGACAGGGAGAGCTGGGGCCAACGTCCTGACTTTC,CAAATGRAGANVLTF
NA,TRBJ2-3,NA,12,TRBV6-2/TRBV6-3,TGTGCCAGCAGTCTAGGATCAGATACGCAGTATTTT,CASSLGSDTQYF
TRBD1,TRBJ1-1,NA,17,TRBV5-6,TGTGCCAGCAGCTTGGTGGGACAGGGGGCTTCGAACACTGAAGCTTTCTTT,CASSLVGQGASNTEAFF
NA,TRBJ2-7,NA,14,TRBV5-8,TGTGCCAGCAGTTCGGGTCTCCCCGGCTACGAGCAGTACTTC,CASSSGLPGYEQYF
NA,TRBJ1-1,NA,15,TRBV6-1,TGTGCCAGCAGTGAAGCGGGGACACGGAACACTGAAGCTTTCTTT,CASSEAGTRNTEAFF
NA,TRBJ1-3,NA,13,TRBV27,TGTGCCAGCGGGCCCCTGGGTGGGAGGACCATATATTTT,CASGPLGGRTIYF
NA,TRBJ1-1,few,15,TRBV6-2/TRBV6-3,TGTGCCAGCAGTCGACTCGTCACCGGGAACACTGAAGCTTTCTTT,CASSRLVTGNTEAFF
NA,TRBJ1-2,NA,12,TRBV29-1,TGCAGCGGGGGAGGGGCCGCCTATGGCTACACCTTC,CSGGGAAYGYTF
NA,TRBJ2-5,NA,14,TRBV7-8,TGTGCCAGCAGCTTAGAGCTGCTCCAAGAGACCCAGTACTTC,CASSLELLQETQYF
NA,TRBJ1-1,NA,13,TRBV29-1,TGCAGCGTTTTACAGGGTAGGTTCACTGAAGCTTTCTTT,CSVLQGRFTEAFF
TRBD1,TRBJ1-2,NA,12,TRBV6-5,TGTGCCAGCAAGGGACAGCCCACCGGCTACACCTTC,CASKGQPTGYTF
TRBD2,TRBJ2-1,NA,15,TRBV6-5,TGTGCCAGCAGCCAAACTAGCGGGATTGGTAAGGGGCAGTTCTTC,CASSQTSGIGKGQFF
NA,TRBJ2-4,NA,13,TRBV5-1,TGCGCCAGCAACTTGAACGGAGAAAACATTCAGTACTTC,CASNLNGENIQYF
NA,TRBJ1-5,NA,14,TRBV7-8,TGTGCCAGCAGCCTCCGGACAGAAAATCAGCCCCAGCATTTT,CASSLRTENQPQHF
TRBD1,TRBJ1-5,NA,17,TRBV27,TGTGCCAGCAGTCCTGGACAGGGGGGATATAGCAATCAGCCCCAGCATTTT,CASSPGQGGYSNQPQHF
TRBD1,TRBJ2-6,NA,18,TRBV3-1/TRBV3-2,TGTGCCAGCAGTTCCCGCTACAGGGGTTTAGGTGGGGCCAACGTCCTGACTTTC,CASSSRYRGLGGANVLTF
TRBD2,TRBJ2-3,NA,13,TRBV12-3/TRBV12-4,TGTGCCGGGGGGGTGGGTAGCACAGATACGCAGTATTTT,CAGGVGSTDTQYF
NA,TRBJ2-3,few,12,TRBV2,TGTGCCAGCAGTGAAGGGGGAGGTACGCAGTATTTT,CASSEGGGTQYF
NA,TRBJ2-6,NA,19,TRBV6-6,TGTGCCAGCAGTCGGGACACACGTTTTTCCTTCTCTGGGGCCAACGTCCTGACTTTC,CASSRDTRFSFSGANVLTF
NA,TRBJ2-1,NA,14,TRBV5-4,TGTGCCAGCAGCTTGGGGCAAATTTACAATGAGCAGTTCTTC,CASSLGQIYNEQFF